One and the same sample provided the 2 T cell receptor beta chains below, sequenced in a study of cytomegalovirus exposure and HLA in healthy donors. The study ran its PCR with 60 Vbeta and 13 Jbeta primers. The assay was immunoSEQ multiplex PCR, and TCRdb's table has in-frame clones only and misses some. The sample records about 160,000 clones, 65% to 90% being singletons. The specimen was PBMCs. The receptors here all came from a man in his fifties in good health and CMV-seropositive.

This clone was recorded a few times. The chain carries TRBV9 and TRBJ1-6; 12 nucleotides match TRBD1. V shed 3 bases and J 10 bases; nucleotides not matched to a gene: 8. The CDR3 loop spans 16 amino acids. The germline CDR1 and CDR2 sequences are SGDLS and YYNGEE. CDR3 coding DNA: TGTGCCAGCAGCGAGGGGACAGGGGGCGGTCGGTCACCCCTCCACTTT. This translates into CASSEGTGGGRSPLHF.

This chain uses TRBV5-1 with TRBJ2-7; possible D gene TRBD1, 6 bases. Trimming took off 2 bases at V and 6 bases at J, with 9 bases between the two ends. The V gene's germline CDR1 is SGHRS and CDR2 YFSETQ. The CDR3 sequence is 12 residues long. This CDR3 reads CASSFTRGEQYF. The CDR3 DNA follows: TGCGCCAGCAGCTTCACCAGGGGCGAGCAGTACTTC.